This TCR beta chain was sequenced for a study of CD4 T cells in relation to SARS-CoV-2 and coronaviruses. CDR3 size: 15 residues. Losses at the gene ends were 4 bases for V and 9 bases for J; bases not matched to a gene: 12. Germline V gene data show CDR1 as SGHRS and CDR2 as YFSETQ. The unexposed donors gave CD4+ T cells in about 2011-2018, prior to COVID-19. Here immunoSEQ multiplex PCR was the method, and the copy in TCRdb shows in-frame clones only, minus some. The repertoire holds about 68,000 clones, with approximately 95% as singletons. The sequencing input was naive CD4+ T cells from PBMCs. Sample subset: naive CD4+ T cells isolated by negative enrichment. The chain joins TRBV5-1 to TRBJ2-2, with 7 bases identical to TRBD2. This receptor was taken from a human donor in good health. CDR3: CASSTGGPYGRELFF. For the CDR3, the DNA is TGCGCCAGCAGCACGGGGGGTCCGTACGGCCGGGAGCTGTTTTTT. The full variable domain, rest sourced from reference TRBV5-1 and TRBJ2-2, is KAGVTQTPRYLIKTRGQQVTLSCSPISGHRSVSWYQQTPGQGLQFLFEYFSETQRNKGNFPGRFSGRQFSNSRSEMNVSTLELGDSALYLCASSTGGPYGRELFFGEGSRLTVL.